A selection of T cell receptor beta chains follows, all from one sample in a study of blood T cell repertoires in COVID-19. TCRdb's table, derived via immunoSEQ multiplex PCR, lists solely in-frame clones and lacks some. The sample records roughly 80,000 clones, roughly four fifths being singletons. Sequences were obtained from peripheral blood. The receptors come from a man older than 75 with acute or convalescent COVID-19. CDR3s include the opening cysteine and the closing phenylalanine or tryptophan. The order of the fields is clone size, J gene, D gene, V gene, CDR3 protein, CDR3 DNA. A D gene is named only where the DNA matches it firmly. A clone size is listed for some rows: how often the clone was seen (once, few, many), or a class if it is expanded.

. | TRBJ2-5 | . | TRBV4-2 | CASSQEVGAEQETQYF | TGTGCCAGCAGCCAAGAAGTGGGGGCTGAGCAAGAGACCCAGTACTTC
. | TRBJ1-2 | . | TRBV30 | CAWSVQRDGYTF | TGTGCCTGGAGTGTACAACGGGATGGCTACACCTTC
. | TRBJ1-3 | . | TRBV29-1 | CSVEGVRGLSAGNTIYF | TGCAGCGTTGAAGGCGTACGAGGCCTTTCGGCTGGAAACACCATATATTTT
. | TRBJ1-2 | TRBD1 | TRBV2 | CASRQQGDVAGYTF | TGTGCCAGCAGACAACAGGGGGATGTAGCTGGCTACACCTTC
. | TRBJ1-2 | . | TRBV5-1 | CASSLAVEDPYGYTF | TGCGCCAGCAGCTTGGCCGTGGAGGACCCCTATGGCTACACCTTC
. | TRBJ1-1 | TRBD1 | TRBV25-1 | CASGEDRANTEAFF | TGTGCCAGTGGGGAGGACAGGGCAAACACTGAAGCTTTCTTT
. | TRBJ2-7 | TRBD1 | TRBV6-5 | CASSNLDRGDEQYF | TGTGCCAGCAGCAACTTGGACAGGGGAGACGAGCAGTACTTC
. | TRBJ1-6 | . | TRBV5-4 | CASRKDSNSPLHF | TGTGCCAGCAGGAAGGACAGTAATTCACCCCTCCACTTT
. | TRBJ2-1 | . | TRBV5-1 | CASSPTHIRQFNEQFF | TGCGCCAGCAGCCCTACGCATATCCGACAGTTCAATGAGCAGTTCTTC
. | TRBJ2-7 | . | TRBV6-6 | CASSPRDRNRYEQYF | TGTGCCAGCAGCCCCCGCGACAGGAACCGCTACGAGCAGTACTTC
. | TRBJ2-4 | TRBD1 | TRBV6-4 | CASSGTGEFKNIQYF | TGTGCCAGCAGTGGGACAGGGGAGTTCAAAAACATTCAGTACTTC
. | TRBJ1-4 | TRBD1 | TRBV3-1/TRBV3-2 | CASSFRDRGTTNEKLFF | TGTGCCAGCAGCTTCCGGGACAGGGGAACCACTAATGAAAAACTGTTTTTT
. | TRBJ1-5 | . | TRBV21-1 | CASSKSPTGIVFQPQHF | TGTGCCAGCAGCAAATCCCCGACAGGGATTGTTTTCCAGCCCCAGCATTTT
few | TRBJ1-2 | TRBD1 | TRBV29-1 | CSVDVTGNYGYTF | TGCAGCGTCGACGTGACAGGGAACTATGGCTACACCTTC
. | TRBJ2-7 | TRBD1 | TRBV20-1 | CSAEGADEQYF | TGCAGTGCCGAGGGGGCTGACGAGCAGTACTTC
. | TRBJ2-5 | TRBD1 | TRBV13 | CASSLWTGQETQYF | TGTGCCAGCAGCTTGTGGACAGGCCAAGAGACCCAGTACTTC
once | TRBJ2-7 | . | TRBV29-1 | CSVLGAAYEQYF | TGCAGCGTTTTGGGGGCGGCCTACGAGCAGTACTTC
. | TRBJ2-7 | . | TRBV7-6 | CASSLQRIISYEQYF | TGTGCCAGCAGCTTACAGCGGATAATCTCCTACGAGCAGTACTTC
. | TRBJ1-2 | TRBD1 | TRBV24-1 | CATRGQGGGYTF | TGTGCCACCAGGGGACAGGGTGGTGGCTACACCTTC
. | TRBJ2-1 | TRBD1 | TRBV6-5 | CASSRTGGMYNEQFF | TGTGCCAGCAGCCGGACAGGGGGAATGTACAATGAGCAGTTCTTC
. | TRBJ2-3 | . | TRBV11-2 | CASSLDHTDTQYF | TGTGCCAGCAGCTTAGACCACACAGATACGCAGTATTTT
. | TRBJ1-5 | . | TRBV3-1/TRBV3-2 | CASSQGAGVNQPQHF | TGTGCCAGCAGCCAAGGGGCAGGGGTGAATCAGCCCCAGCATTTT
once | TRBJ2-7 | TRBD1 | TRBV2 | CASGGTGVFREQYF | TGTGCCAGCGGAGGGACAGGGGTTTTTCGGGAGCAGTACTTC
. | TRBJ1-2 | . | TRBV2 | CASSLQGNYGYTF | TGTGCCAGCAGTCTTCAGGGTAACTATGGCTACACCTTC
. | TRBJ2-7 | TRBD1 | TRBV19 | CASSISARTGPFYEQYF | TGTGCCAGTAGTATCTCAGCGAGGACAGGGCCCTTTTACGAGCAGTACTTC
. | TRBJ1-5 | TRBD1 | TRBV5-1 | CASSLEAGGGNQPQHF | TGCGCCAGCAGCTTGGAGGCAGGGGGCGGCAATCAGCCCCAGCATTTT